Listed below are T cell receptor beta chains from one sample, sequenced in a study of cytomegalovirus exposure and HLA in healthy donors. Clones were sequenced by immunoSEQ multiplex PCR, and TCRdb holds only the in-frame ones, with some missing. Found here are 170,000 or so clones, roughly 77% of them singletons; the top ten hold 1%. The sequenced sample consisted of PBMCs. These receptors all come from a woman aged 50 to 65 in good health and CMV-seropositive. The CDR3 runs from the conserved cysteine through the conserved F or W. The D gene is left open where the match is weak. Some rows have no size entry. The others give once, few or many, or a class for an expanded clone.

TGTGCCAGCAGTTTCCGAGGGATGCAAGATACGCAGTATTTT	CASSFRGMQDTQYF	NA	TRBV28	TRBJ2-3	NA
TGTGCCACGACCAAGGGACAGAACAATGAGCAGTTCTTC	CATTKGQNNEQFF	once	TRBV15	TRBJ2-1	TRBD1
TGCGCCAGCAGCTTGAAGGGGGGACAGGCCCTATGGTACGAGCAGTACTTC	CASSLKGGQALWYEQYF	NA	TRBV5-1	TRBJ2-7	TRBD1
TGTGCCAGCAGCCGAATAGCGGGGGGTCAAGAGACCCAGTACTTC	CASSRIAGGQETQYF	NA	TRBV9	TRBJ2-5	TRBD2
TGTGCCAGCAGCTTAGCGGTGGGCAGTGGGAACACTGAAGCTTTCTTT	CASSLAVGSGNTEAFF	NA	TRBV11-2	TRBJ1-1	NA
TGTGCCAGCACCAAGGCCGGGACTGGGGCCAACGTCCTGACTTTC	CASTKAGTGANVLTF	NA	TRBV11-2	TRBJ2-6	NA
TGTGCCAGCAGCTTAATAGCGGGGGAGGGAACCGGGGAGCTGTTTTTT	CASSLIAGEGTGELFF	once	TRBV7-3	TRBJ2-2	TRBD2
TGTGCCAGCAGCTTAGTCGTCGGGGAGCTGTTTTTT	CASSLVVGELFF	NA	TRBV11-2	TRBJ2-2	NA
TGTGCCAGCAGCTTAGTGGGCCAGGGGAACTATGGCTACACCTTC	CASSLVGQGNYGYTF	few	TRBV7-8	TRBJ1-2	NA
TGTGCCAGCAGAAACAGGGGAACTAACTATGGCTACACCTTC	CASRNRGTNYGYTF	NA	TRBV7-2	TRBJ1-2	TRBD1